Below, 2 T cell receptor beta chains from the same sample are listed, as sequenced in a study of T cell responses to AZD1222 COVID-19 vaccine (dated by TCRdb to about 2021). Library construction relied on the immunoSEQ multiplex PCR assay. This is the immuneACCESS table as TCRdb keeps it, with only in-frame sequences that have V and J called. A part of the clones is gone; compared with another copy, unresolved V genes explain less than half, and the rest is unexplained. For this sample there are approximately 190,000 clones; 90% to 95% appear just once. The ten most abundant clones make up less than 4.5% of the sample. The sample's time point label, in plain terms: about 28 days (+/-7) after the second vaccine dose. The treatment or condition label here, explained by the study, means: meningococcal conjugate vaccine given as trial control. The specimen was peripheral blood, collected 28 days after the second dose of the MenACWY control vaccine. The receptors stem from an adult who received the MenACWY meningococcal vaccine as a control.

The V gene is TRBV5-4, the J gene TRBJ1-1, with 7 bases identical to TRBD1. The ends lost 0 bases at V and 5 bases at J; junction bases unmatched: 7. The CDR3 covers 15 residues. From germline, CDR1 is SGHNT and CDR2 YYREEE (reference sequence). The CDR3 is CASSLESGRGTEAFF. The CDR3, as DNA: TGTGCCAGCAGCTTGGAGTCGGGCAGGGGGACTGAAGCTTTCTTT.

This chain joins TRBV28 and TRBJ1-1; TRBD1 agrees at 9 bases. The CDR3 sequence is 15 residues long. Germline assignment: CDR1 MDHEN and CDR2 SYDVKM. Trimming cost V 3 bases and J 5 bases; bases outside gene matches: 7. As DNA, the CDR3 is TGTGCCAGCAGTTTTCCGGGACAGGGAAAAACTGAAGCTTTCTTT. Translated: CASSFPGQGKTEAFF.